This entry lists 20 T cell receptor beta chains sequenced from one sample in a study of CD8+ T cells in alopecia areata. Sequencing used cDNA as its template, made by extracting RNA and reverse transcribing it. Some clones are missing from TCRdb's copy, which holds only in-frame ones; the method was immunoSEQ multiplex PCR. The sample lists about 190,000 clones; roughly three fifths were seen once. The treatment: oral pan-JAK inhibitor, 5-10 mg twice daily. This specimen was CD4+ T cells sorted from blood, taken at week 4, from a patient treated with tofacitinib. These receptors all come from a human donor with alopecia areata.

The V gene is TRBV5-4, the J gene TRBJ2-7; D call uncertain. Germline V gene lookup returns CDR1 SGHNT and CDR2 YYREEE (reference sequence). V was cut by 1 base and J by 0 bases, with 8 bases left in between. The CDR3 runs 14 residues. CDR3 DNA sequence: TGTGCCAGCAGCTTGACAGCGAGCTCCTACGAGCAGTACTTC. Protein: CASSLTASSYEQYF.

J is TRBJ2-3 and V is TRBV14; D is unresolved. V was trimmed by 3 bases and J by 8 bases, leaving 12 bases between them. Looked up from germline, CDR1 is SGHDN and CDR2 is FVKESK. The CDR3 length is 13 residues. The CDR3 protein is CASSQDLRGTQYF. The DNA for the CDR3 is TGTGCCAGCAGCCAGGACCTACGCGGTACGCAGTATTTT.

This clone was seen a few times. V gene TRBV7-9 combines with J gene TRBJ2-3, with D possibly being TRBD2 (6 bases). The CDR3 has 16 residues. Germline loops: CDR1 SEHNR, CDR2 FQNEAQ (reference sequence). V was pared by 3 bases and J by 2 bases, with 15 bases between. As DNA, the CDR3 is TGTGCCAGCAGCTTGGGGGGATGGAGCAACACAGATACGCAGTATTTT. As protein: CASSLGGWSNTDTQYF.

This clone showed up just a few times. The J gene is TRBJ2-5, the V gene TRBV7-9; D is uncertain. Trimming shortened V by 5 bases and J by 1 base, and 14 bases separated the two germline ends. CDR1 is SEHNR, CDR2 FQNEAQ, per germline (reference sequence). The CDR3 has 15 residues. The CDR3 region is CASSPGRDFQETQYF. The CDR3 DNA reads TGTGCCAGCAGCCCAGGACGCGACTTCCAAGAGACCCAGTACTTC.

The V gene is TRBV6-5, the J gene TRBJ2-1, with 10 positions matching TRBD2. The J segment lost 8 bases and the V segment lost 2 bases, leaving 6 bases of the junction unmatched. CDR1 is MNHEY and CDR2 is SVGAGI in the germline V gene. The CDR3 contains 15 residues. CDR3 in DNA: TGTGCCAGCAGTTACAGGACTAGCGGCTTCGATGAGCAGTTCTTC. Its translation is CASSYRTSGFDEQFF.

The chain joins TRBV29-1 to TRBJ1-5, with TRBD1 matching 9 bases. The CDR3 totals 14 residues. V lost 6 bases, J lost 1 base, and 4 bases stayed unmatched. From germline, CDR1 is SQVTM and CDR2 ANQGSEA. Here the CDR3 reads CSVKTGGSNQPQHF. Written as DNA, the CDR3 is TGCAGCGTGAAAACAGGGGGCAGCAATCAGCCCCAGCATTTT.

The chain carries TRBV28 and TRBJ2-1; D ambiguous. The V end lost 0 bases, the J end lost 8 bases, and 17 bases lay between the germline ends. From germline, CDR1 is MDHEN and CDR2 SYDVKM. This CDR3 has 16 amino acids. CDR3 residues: CASSLWGLASGDEQFF. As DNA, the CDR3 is TGTGCCAGCAGTTTATGGGGCTTGGCAAGTGGTGATGAGCAGTTCTTC.

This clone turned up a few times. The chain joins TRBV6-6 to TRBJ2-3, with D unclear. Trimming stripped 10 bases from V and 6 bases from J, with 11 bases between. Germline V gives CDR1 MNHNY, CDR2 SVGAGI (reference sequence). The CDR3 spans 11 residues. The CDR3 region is CATKNLDTQYF. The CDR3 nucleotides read TGTGCCACCAAGAATCTGGATACGCAGTATTTT.

Written as DNA, the CDR3 is TGTGCCAGCAGCGTTTCCCCACAGGGCTACGAGCAGTACTTC. It is translated as CASSVSPQGYEQYF. This rearrangement joins TRBV9 to TRBJ2-7, with D possibly TRBD1 on 6 matching bases. CDR1 and CDR2 (germline): SGDLS, YYNGEE. The CDR3 is 14 amino acids. V lost 2 bases and J 3 bases, leaving 12 bases between the germline ends.

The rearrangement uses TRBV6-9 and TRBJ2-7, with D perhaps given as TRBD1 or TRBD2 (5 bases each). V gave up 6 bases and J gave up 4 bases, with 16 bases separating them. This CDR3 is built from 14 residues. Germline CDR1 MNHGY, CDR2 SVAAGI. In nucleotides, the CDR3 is TGTGCCAGCAGGGGACCCGCCATAAATTACGAGCAGTACTTC. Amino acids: CASRGPAINYEQYF.

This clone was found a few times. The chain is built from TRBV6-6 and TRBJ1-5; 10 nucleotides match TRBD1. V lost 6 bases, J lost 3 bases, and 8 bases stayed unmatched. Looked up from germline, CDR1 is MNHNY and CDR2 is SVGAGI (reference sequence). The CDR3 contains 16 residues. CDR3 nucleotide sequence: TGTGCCAGCAGCTACCCCGGGACAGGGGTCAATCAGCCCCAGCATTTT. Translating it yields CASSYPGTGVNQPQHF.

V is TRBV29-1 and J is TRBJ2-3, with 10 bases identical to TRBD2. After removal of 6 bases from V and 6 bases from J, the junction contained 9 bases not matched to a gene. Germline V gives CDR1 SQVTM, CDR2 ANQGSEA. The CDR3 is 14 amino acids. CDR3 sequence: CSVKSSGSRDTQYF. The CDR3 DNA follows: TGCAGCGTCAAGTCTAGCGGGAGTCGGGATACGCAGTATTTT.

This chain's CDR3 is CASSFGQADYEQYF. CDR3 coding DNA: TGCGCCAGCAGCTTTGGACAGGCAGACTACGAGCAGTACTTC. The V gene is TRBV5-1, the J gene TRBJ2-5, with 7 bases that match TRBD1. The J call may be in error: the DNA end matches TRBJ2-7 better. Germline-derived CDR1 and CDR2 are SGHRS and YFSETQ. CDR3 size: 14 residues.

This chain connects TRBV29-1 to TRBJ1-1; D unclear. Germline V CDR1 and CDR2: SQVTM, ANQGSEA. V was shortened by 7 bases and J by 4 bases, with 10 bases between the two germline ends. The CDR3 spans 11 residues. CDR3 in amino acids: CSARGPTEAFF. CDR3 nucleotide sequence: TGCAGCGCCCGAGGGCCCACTGAAGCTTTCTTT.

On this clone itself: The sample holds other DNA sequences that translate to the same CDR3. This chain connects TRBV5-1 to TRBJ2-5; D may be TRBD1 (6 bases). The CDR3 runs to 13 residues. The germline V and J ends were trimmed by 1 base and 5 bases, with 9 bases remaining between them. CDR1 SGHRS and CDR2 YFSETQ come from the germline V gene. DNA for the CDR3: TGCGCCAGCAGCTTGCAGGGGCTGGAGACCCAGTACTTC. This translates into CASSLQGLETQYF.

The CDR3 region is CASSFSIGNTIYF. The CDR3 bases are TGTGCCAGCAGTTTCTCGATAGGAAACACCATATATTTT. The V and J genes are TRBV27 and TRBJ1-3; D uncertain. V was cut by 3 bases and J by 4 bases, with 7 bases left in between. This CDR3 contains 13 residues. CDR1 is MNHEY and CDR2 is SMNVEV in the germline V gene (reference sequence).

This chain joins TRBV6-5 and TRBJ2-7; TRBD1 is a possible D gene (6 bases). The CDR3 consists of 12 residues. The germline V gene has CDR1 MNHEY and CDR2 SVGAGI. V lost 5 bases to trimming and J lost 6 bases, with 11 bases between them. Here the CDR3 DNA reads TGTGCCAGCAGTATCCGAGGGGGCGAGCAGTACTTC. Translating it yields CASSIRGGEQYF.

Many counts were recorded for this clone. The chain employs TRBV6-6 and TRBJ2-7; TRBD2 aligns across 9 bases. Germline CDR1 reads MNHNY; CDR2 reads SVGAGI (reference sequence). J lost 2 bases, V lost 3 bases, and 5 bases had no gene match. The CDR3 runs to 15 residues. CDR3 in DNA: TGTGCCAGCAGTTATGAGGTAGCGGGGGCCTACGAGCAGTACTTC. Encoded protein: CASSYEVAGAYEQYF.

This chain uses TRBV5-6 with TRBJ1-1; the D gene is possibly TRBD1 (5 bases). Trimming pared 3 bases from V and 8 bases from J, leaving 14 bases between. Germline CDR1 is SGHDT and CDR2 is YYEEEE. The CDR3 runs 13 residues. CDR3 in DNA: TGTGCCAGCAGCTCGTGGGACGGGACCGAAGCTTTCTTT. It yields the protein CASSSWDGTEAFF.

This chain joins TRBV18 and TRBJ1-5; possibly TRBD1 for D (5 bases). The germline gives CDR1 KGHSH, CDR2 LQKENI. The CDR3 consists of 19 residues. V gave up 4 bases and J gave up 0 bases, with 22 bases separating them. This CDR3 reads CASSRGTGLTLTSNQPQHF. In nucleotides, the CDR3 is TGTGCCAGCTCACGGGGAACAGGACTGACATTGACTAGCAATCAGCCCCAGCATTTT.